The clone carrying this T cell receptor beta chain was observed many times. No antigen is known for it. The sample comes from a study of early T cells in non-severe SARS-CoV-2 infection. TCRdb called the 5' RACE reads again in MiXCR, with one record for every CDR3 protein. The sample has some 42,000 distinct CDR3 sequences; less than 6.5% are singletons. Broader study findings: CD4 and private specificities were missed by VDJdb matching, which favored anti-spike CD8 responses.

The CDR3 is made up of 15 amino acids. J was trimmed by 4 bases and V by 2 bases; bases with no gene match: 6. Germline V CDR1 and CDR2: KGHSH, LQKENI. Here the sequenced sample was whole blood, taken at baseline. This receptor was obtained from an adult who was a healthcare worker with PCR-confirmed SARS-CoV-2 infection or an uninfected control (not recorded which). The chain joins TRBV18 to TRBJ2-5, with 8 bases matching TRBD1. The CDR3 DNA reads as TGTGCCAGCTCACCATCCCAGGGGGCTACAGAGACCCAGTACTTC. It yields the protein CASSPSQGATETQYF.